The following is a T cell receptor beta chain sequence with its context. The antigen is not known. TCRdb keeps only in-frame clones here, not all; method: immunoSEQ multiplex PCR. The sample shows 110,000 or so clones, 90% to 95% of them seen only once. This sample was taken from a study of brain T cells in children with intractable seizures. Only cases whose brain tissue showed the highest T cell transcript signatures were sequenced. Patients received at least one anti-epileptic drug before surgery. Study-level results: Viral specificity was inferred only from CDR3 similarity; HCMV serostatus was unknown. Pre-surgery blood may have been undersampled, hiding some clones.

The CDR3 has 12 amino acids. The V end lost 3 bases, the J end lost 3 bases, and 5 bases lay between the germline ends. The germline V gene has CDR1 LGHDT and CDR2 YNNKEL (reference sequence). The rearrangement joins TRBV3-1 (or the pseudogene TRBV3-2) to TRBJ2-5; D unclear. The sample consisted of peripheral blood, taken at surgery. The clonotype was recovered from a boy under three years old with hemimegalencephaly and intractable seizures. This chain's CDR3 is CASSHGKETQYF. DNA of the CDR3: TGTGCCAGCAGCCACGGAAAAGAGACCCAGTACTTC.